The 15 T cell receptor beta chains given below trace back to one sample, sequenced in a study of cytomegalovirus exposure and HLA in healthy donors. Researchers ran the PCR with 60 Vbeta and 13 Jbeta primers. The assay was immunoSEQ multiplex PCR, and TCRdb's table has in-frame clones only and misses some. The sample lists 57,000 or so clones, 75% to 85% seen once, with 51% in the top ten. The sample taken for sequencing was PBMCs. All receptors come from a man between 50 and 59 years old in good health and CMV-seropositive.

This clone was counted once. The chain employs TRBV7-9 and TRBJ2-3, with D perhaps matching TRBD2 (5 bases). Between the trimmed V and J ends, which lost 5 bases and 2 bases, there was a span of 20 bases. Germline loops: CDR1 SEHNR, CDR2 FQNEAQ (reference sequence). The CDR3 is made up of 17 amino acids. CDR3 nucleotide sequence: TGTGCCAGCAGCACTGATCAAGGACTGTCGATCACAGATACGCAGTATTTT. Translating it yields CASSTDQGLSITDTQYF.

CDR3 DNA sequence: TGTGCCAGCAGCGGGACTAGGGCTTCCTACGAGCAGTACTTC. Encoded protein: CASSGTRASYEQYF. The chain has TRBV7-9 and TRBJ2-7, with 8 bases aligning to TRBD2. V shed 5 bases and J 1 base; nucleotides not matched to a gene: 4. Germline CDR1 SEHNR, CDR2 FQNEAQ (reference sequence). CDR3 length equals 14 residues.

This rearrangement joins TRBV4-2 to TRBJ1-5; 12 bases match TRBD1. This CDR3 is 18 amino acids long. The V and J ends lost 0 bases and 7 bases, in that order; junction bases with no gene match: 10. CDR1 LGHNA and CDR2 YNFKEQ come from the germline V gene. CDR3 residues: CASSQDTGQGAAGQPQHF. Written as DNA, the CDR3 is TGTGCCAGCAGCCAAGATACGGGACAGGGGGCGGCGGGGCAGCCCCAGCATTTT.

The chain links TRBV27 to TRBJ1-2; 8 nucleotides align to TRBD1. This CDR3 is 17 amino acids long. Unmatched junction bases numbered 11, after V lost 4 bases and J lost 1 base. The germline gives CDR1 MNHEY, CDR2 SMNVEV (reference sequence). CDR3 sequence (DNA): TGTGCCAGCAGTTCCGGACAGGGTCTTGGCTTTAACTATGGCTACACCTTC. This codes for CASSSGQGLGFNYGYTF.

This clone was seen a few times. The rearrangement links TRBV2 to TRBJ1-4; tentative D call: TRBD1 (5 bases). Germline CDR1 is SNHLY and CDR2 is FYNNEI. The CDR3 sequence is 15 residues long. The ends were cut back, 6 bases at V and 4 bases at J, with 15 bases in the middle. The CDR3, as DNA: TGTGCCAGCAGGGAGAGGACGGGGGTTAATGAAAAACTGTTTTTT. This gives the protein CASRERTGVNEKLFF.

This clone has a handful of counts. V and J are TRBV10-3 and TRBJ2-3, with 11 bases aligning to TRBD2. CDR3 size: 13 residues. The germline V gene encodes CDR1 ENHRY and CDR2 SYGVKD. V was clipped by 10 bases and J by 4 bases; unmatched bases: 4. Written as DNA, the CDR3 is TGTGCCACCTTTAGCGGGGGGGCAGATACGCAGTATTTT. This gives the protein CATFSGGADTQYF.

The chain couples TRBV4-3 to TRBJ2-1; 7 bases are a match to TRBD2. The CDR3 totals 14 residues. The germline V gene has CDR1 LGHNA and CDR2 YSLEER. V dropped 1 base and J dropped 5; count of bases not matched to a gene: 2. The CDR3 DNA is TGCGCCAGCAGCCAAGGACTAGCCAACAATGAGCAGTTCTTC. This sequence encodes CASSQGLANNEQFF.

The gene calls are TRBV10-3 and TRBJ2-5; 14 nucleotides line up with TRBD2. V dropped 2 bases and J dropped 5; count of bases not matched to a gene: 4. CDR3 length equals 16 residues. CDR1 ENHRY and CDR2 SYGVKD come from the germline V gene. The CDR3 DNA sequence: TGTGCCATCAGTGAGGGACTAGCGGGGGGAGGGGAGACCCAGTACTTC. Translation gives CAISEGLAGGGETQYF.

This clone has a single count. This chain joins TRBV10-1 and TRBJ2-7; TRBD1 might be the D (6 bases). The germline V gene has CDR1 WNHNN and CDR2 SYGVQD (reference sequence). The V and J ends lost 6 bases and 2 bases respectively, with 14 bases between them. The CDR3 extends over 14 amino acids. CDR3 nucleotides: TGCGCCAGCAGCCCCGACCGGGACACCTACGAGCAGTACTTC. It yields the protein CASSPDRDTYEQYF.

This clone has a handful of counts. V usage is TRBV19 and J usage is TRBJ1-5, with 8 bases fitting TRBD1. The germline gives CDR1 LNHDA, CDR2 SQIVND (reference sequence). Trimming at V came to 5 bases and at J to 0 bases, leaving 3 bases not matched to a gene. The CDR3 length is 15 residues. The DNA of the CDR3 is TGTGCCAGTAGTCAGGGGGCATATAGCAATCAGCCCCAGCATTTT. Translating it yields CASSQGAYSNQPQHF.

This clone has only a few counts. The rearrangement uses TRBV5-1 and TRBJ1-4; the D gene is possibly TRBD1 (5 bases). Trimming cost V 0 bases and J 0 bases, with 9 bases left between them. CDR1 and CDR2 from the germline V gene are SGHRS and YFSETQ. CDR3 size: 16 residues. CDR3 coding DNA: TGCGCCAGCAGCTTGGGAACAGGCGCAACTAATGAAAAACTGTTTTTT. Protein: CASSLGTGATNEKLFF.

This clone has a single count. This chain connects TRBV9 to TRBJ1-1, with TRBD1 matching over 7 bases. This CDR3 is built from 15 residues. With V trimmed by 0 bases and J by 4 bases, 6 bases remained unmatched. CDR1 and CDR2 (germline): SGDLS, YYNGEE. The DNA of the CDR3 is TGTGCCAGCAGCGTAGAGCAGGGGGTGGGCACTGAAGCTTTCTTT. Translating it yields CASSVEQGVGTEAFF.

This sequence joins TRBV7-9 and TRBJ1-2, with 7 bases that match TRBD1. This CDR3 is 14 amino acids long. Losses at the gene ends were 5 bases for V and 8 bases for J; bases not matched to a gene: 11. Germline V CDR1 and CDR2: SEHNR, FQNEAQ (reference sequence). The CDR3, as DNA: TGTGCCAGCAGCCAACAAAAGGGGGCAAGCGGCTACACCTTC. Protein sequence: CASSQQKGASGYTF.

The chain combines TRBV11-2 with TRBJ2-2; 7 bases are a match to TRBD2. Germline-derived CDR1 and CDR2 are SGHAT and FQNNGV. The CDR3 covers 14 residues. The ends lost 11 bases at V and 0 bases at J; junction bases unmatched: 6. CDR3 bases: TGTGCCGGGCAACTAGCGCCGAACACCGGGGAGCTGTTTTTT. Protein product: CAGQLAPNTGELFF.

A word on this clone: A read error may produce the germline difference seen at one junction end. This chain uses TRBV27 with TRBJ2-3, with 14 bases lining up with TRBD2. Germline CDR1 is MNHEY and CDR2 is SMNVEV (reference sequence). The CDR3 sequence is 18 residues long. For the CDR3, the DNA is TGTGCCATCAGTGCGAATCCAGGGACTAGCGGGGGTGGGGATACGCAGTATTTT. Its translation: CAISANPGTSGGGDTQYF.